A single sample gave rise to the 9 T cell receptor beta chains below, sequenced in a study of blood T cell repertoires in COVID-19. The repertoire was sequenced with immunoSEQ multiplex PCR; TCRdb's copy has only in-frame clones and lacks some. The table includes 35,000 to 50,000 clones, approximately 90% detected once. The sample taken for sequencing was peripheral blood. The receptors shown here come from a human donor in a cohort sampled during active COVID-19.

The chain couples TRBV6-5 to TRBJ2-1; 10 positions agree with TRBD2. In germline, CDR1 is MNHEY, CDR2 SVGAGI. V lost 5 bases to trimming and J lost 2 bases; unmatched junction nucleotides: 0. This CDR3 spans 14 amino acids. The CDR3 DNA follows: TGTGCCAGCAGTCTAGCGGGAGCCTACAATGAGCAGTTCTTC. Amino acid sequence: CASSLAGAYNEQFF.

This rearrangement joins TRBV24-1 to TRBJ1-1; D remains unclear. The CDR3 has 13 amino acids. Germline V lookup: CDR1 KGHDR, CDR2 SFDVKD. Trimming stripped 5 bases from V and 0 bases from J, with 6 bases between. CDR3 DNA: TGTGCCACCAGTGGGCAGTTGAACACTGAAGCTTTCTTT. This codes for CATSGQLNTEAFF.

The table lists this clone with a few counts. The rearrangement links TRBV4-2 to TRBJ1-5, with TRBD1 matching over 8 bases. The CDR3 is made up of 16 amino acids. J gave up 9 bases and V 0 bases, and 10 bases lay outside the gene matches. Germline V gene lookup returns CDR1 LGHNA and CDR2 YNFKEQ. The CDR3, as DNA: TGTGCCAGCAGCCAAGACAGGACAGGGAACAATAGGCCCCAGCATTTT. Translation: CASSQDRTGNNRPQHF.

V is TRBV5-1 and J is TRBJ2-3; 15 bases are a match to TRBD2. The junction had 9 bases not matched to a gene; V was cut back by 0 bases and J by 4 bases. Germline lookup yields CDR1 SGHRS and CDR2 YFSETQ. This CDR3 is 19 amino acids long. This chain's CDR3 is CASSLAPGLAGGRADTQYF. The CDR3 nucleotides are TGCGCCAGCAGCTTGGCCCCAGGACTAGCGGGGGGGCGTGCAGATACGCAGTATTTT.

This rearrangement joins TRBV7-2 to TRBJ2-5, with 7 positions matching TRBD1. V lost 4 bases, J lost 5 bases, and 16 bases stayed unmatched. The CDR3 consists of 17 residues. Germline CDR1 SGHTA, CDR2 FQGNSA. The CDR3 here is CASSSIPVRGTMETQYF. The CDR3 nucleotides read TGTGCCAGCAGCTCTATCCCGGTCAGGGGGACAATGGAGACCCAGTACTTC.

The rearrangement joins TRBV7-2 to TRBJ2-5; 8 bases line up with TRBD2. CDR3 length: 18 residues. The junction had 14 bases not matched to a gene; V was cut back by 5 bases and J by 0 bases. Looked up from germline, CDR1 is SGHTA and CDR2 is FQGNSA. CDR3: CASSPWTSSKPHQETQYF. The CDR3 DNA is TGTGCCAGCAGCCCTTGGACTAGCAGCAAACCACACCAAGAGACCCAGTACTTC.

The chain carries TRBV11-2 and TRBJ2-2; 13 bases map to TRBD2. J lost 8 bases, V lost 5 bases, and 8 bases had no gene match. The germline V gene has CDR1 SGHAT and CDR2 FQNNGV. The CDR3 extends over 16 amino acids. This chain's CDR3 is CASSPGLAGLVGELFF. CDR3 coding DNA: TGTGCCAGCAGCCCGGGACTAGCGGGGCTTGTGGGGGAGCTGTTTTTT.

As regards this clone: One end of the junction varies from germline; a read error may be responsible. The CDR3 spells CASSLVGTLFF. The DNA for the CDR3 is TGTGCCAGCAGCTTAGTCGGGACTCTCTTCTTC. The chain recombines TRBV7-2 with TRBJ2-7, with a tentative D call TRBD2 (6 bases). Germline V lookup: CDR1 SGHTA, CDR2 FQGNSA. The CDR3 covers 11 residues.

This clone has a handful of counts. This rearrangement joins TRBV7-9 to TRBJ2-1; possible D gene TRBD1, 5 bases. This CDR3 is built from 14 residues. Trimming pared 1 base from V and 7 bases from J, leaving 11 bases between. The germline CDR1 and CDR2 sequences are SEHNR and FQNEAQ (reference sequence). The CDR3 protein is CASSLGGLRNEQFF. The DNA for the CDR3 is TGTGCCAGCAGCTTAGGGGGCCTGAGGAATGAGCAGTTCTTC.